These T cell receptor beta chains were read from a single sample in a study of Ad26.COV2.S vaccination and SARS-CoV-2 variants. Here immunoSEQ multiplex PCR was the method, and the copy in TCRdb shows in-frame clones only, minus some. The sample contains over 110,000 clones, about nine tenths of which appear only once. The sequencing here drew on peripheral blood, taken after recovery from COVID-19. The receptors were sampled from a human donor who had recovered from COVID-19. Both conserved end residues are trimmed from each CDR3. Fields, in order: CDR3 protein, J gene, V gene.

ASSRDTETQY | TRBJ2-5 | TRBV6-6
ASGQAKVFSTDTQY | TRBJ2-3 | TRBV28
ASSQEARSSYNSPLH | TRBJ1-6 | TRBV4-3
ASSSTGFGTSPLH | TRBJ1-6 | TRBV5-6
ASSSGTSGGADTQY | TRBJ2-3 | TRBV5-1
ASSPGTSGSYEQY | TRBJ2-7 | TRBV6-5
ASSLDRSSYEQY | TRBJ2-7 | TRBV2
ASSTYSSYEQY | TRBJ2-7 | TRBV28
ASSLRLGQGAYEQY | TRBJ2-7 | TRBV7-9
ASSISFYREDEQF | TRBJ2-1 | TRBV19
ASSQGATSGNTIY | TRBJ1-3 | TRBV5-5
ASSPDRVGNEKLF | TRBJ1-4 | TRBV7-2
ASKSGGSHEQY | TRBJ2-7 | TRBV28
ASTGQGTYGYT | TRBJ1-2 | TRBV28
ASRGAGKDEQF | TRBJ2-1 | TRBV7-2
ASSYSARGELF | TRBJ2-2 | TRBV6-5
ASSVGNTEAF | TRBJ1-1 | TRBV2
ASSLPPGEQY | TRBJ2-7 | TRBV5-8
ASSQGSEETQY | TRBJ2-5 | TRBV4-3
ASSFPRTGTSGGEQETQY | TRBJ2-5 | TRBV5-1
ASSPVGTGHDETQY | TRBJ2-5 | TRBV18
ATGGPSTDQPQH | TRBJ1-5 | TRBV28
ASSKENSPLH | TRBJ1-6 | TRBV4-1
ASSPDRSTDGYT | TRBJ1-2 | TRBV13
ASSRRPGQHNLPYNSPLH | TRBJ1-6 | TRBV27
ASSHDRGTNEKLF | TRBJ1-4 | TRBV18
ASEGTEGGYT | TRBJ1-2 | TRBV7-9
ASRRQALMNTEAF | TRBJ1-1 | TRBV19
ASSLSSLYGTESYGYT | TRBJ1-2 | TRBV28
ASSSYDSLYEQY | TRBJ2-7 | TRBV7-2
AWSVKKVGTEQY | TRBJ2-7 | TRBV30
ASSLTRTGYSYEQY | TRBJ2-7 | TRBV5-1
ASSLYWNTEAF | TRBJ1-1 | TRBV7-2
ASTRSSATGVHNEQF | TRBJ2-1 | TRBV5-1
ASSDWGLGSPLH | TRBJ1-6 | TRBV6-1
ASKGGKTYEQY | TRBJ2-7 | TRBV7-9
ASSRAELNEKLF | TRBJ1-4 | TRBV28
ASSLQGSGELF | TRBJ2-2 | TRBV13
ASSQTPQGAVGYT | TRBJ1-2 | TRBV3-1/TRBV3-2
ASSQVPGGGDEQY | TRBJ2-7 | TRBV4-3
ASSLFRVGTGNTIY | TRBJ1-3 | TRBV7-9
ASSLEGRNTEAF | TRBJ1-1 | TRBV5-1
ASSSWGVNTEAF | TRBJ1-1 | TRBV28